This T cell receptor beta chain came from a study of Ad26.COV2.S vaccination and SARS-CoV-2 variants. As to treatment: over 15 received Ad26.COV2.S at low or high dose, single or two shots; roughly five received placebo; per-sample allocation not given. Sampling was performed 63 days after the first vaccine or placebo injection. Repertoires were generated with immunoSEQ multiplex PCR, while TCRdb's copy carries only in-frame clones and drops some. The sample contains under 400,000 clones, 87% of which appear only once. CDR3 length: 14 residues. The V gene end was trimmed by 8 bases and the J gene end by 1 base; junction bases not matched to a gene: 10. Germline V gene lookup returns CDR1 SQVTM and CDR2 ANQGSEA.

The sample was peripheral blood, taken in a trial of Ad26.COV2.S vaccine versus placebo. The TCR was taken from a person aged 18-65 years who received the Ad26.COV2.S COVID-19 vaccine or a placebo. The chain combines TRBV29-1 with TRBJ1-1; 7 nucleotides agree with TRBD1. CDR3: CSSTPGQRNTEAFF. The DNA for the CDR3 is TGCAGCTCTACTCCGGGACAGAGGAACACTGAAGCTTTCTTT.